This T cell receptor (beta chain) is drawn from a study of shared clonotypes between healthy human individuals. The table lists this clone with a count of one. Looked up from germline, CDR1 is SNHLY and CDR2 is FYNNEI. V gave up 6 bases and J gave up 2 bases, with 14 bases separating them. This CDR3 comprises 15 residues. Across several immunoSEQ plates, the genomic DNA of each subset was split evenly. Produced via immunoSEQ multiplex PCR; TCRdb's table is partial and in-frame only. The sample includes a few million clones, 85% to 95% of them seen just once. The clonotype originates from a man younger than 30 in good health. Some clones in this sample may be carry-over from other donors' samples. The sequencing sample was made of naive CD4+ T cells from PBMCs. Regarding subset: CD45RA+ positively selected. The V gene is TRBV2, the J gene TRBJ2-1, with a possible D match to TRBD2 (7 bases). The CDR3 DNA reads TGTGCCAGCAGGAGCGGGACAATCGCCTACAATGAGCAGTTCTTC. Its protein product is CASRSGTIAYNEQFF.